These 25 T cell receptor beta chains came from one sample sequenced in a study of cytomegalovirus exposure and HLA in healthy donors. This PCR relied on a set of 60 Vbeta primers and 13 Jbeta primers. Libraries were prepared by immunoSEQ multiplex PCR; TCRdb keeps only in-frame clonotypes and omits some of them. The sample has 120,000 to 150,000 clones; 64% are singletons. The source material was PBMCs. Receptor source: a woman aged 25-40 years in good health and CMV-seropositive.

The V gene is TRBV29-1, the J gene TRBJ1-5; D is uncertain. The germline V gene encodes CDR1 SQVTM and CDR2 ANQGSEA. Deletions cut 4 bases from V and 4 bases from J, with 20 bases between. The CDR3 is 16 amino acids. CDR3 in amino acids: CSVAEGRLATNQPQHF. CDR3 nucleotide sequence: TGCAGCGTTGCGGAGGGTAGGCTTGCGACGAATCAGCCCCAGCATTTT.

The chain couples TRBV5-4 to TRBJ2-1; 7 bases fit TRBD2. The J segment lost 5 bases and the V segment lost 4 bases, leaving 12 bases of the junction unmatched. Germline assignment: CDR1 SGHNT and CDR2 YYREEE (reference sequence). The CDR3 is made up of 16 amino acids. The CDR3 sequence is CASSPSAGRSDNEQFF. The CDR3 nucleotides are TGTGCCAGCAGCCCCTCGGCCGGGAGGAGTGACAATGAGCAGTTCTTC. The entire variable domain, with the rest obtained from reference TRBV5-4 and TRBJ2-1, is as follows: ETGVTQSPTHLIKTRGQQVTLRCSSQSGHNTVSWYQQALGQGPQFIFQYYREEENGRGNFPPRFSGLQFPNYSSELNVNALELDDSALYLCASSPSAGRSDNEQFFGPGTRLTVL.

The chain links TRBV11-2 to TRBJ2-7, with 8 bases fitting TRBD1. Per germline, CDR1 SGHAT and CDR2 FQNNGV. This CDR3 has 15 residues. The junction had 6 bases not matched to a gene; V was cut back by 1 base and J by 4 bases. CDR3 protein: CASSLGTGKGYEQYF. The CDR3 DNA reads TGTGCCAGCAGCTTAGGGACAGGGAAAGGGTACGAGCAGTACTTC.

The chain joins TRBV4-1 to TRBJ2-3, with 7 bases identical to TRBD2. The trim removed 1 base at V and 0 bases at J, leaving 4 bases unmatched. The CDR3 has 16 residues. In germline, CDR1 is MGHRA, CDR2 YSYEKL. The CDR3 nucleotides read TGCGCCAGCAGCCAAGGCCTAGCGGCTAGCACAGATACGCAGTATTTT. Translated: CASSQGLAASTDTQYF.

The chain uses TRBV10-2 and TRBJ2-1, with TRBD1 matching over 8 bases. This CDR3 contains 15 residues. The J segment lost 5 bases and the V segment lost 2 bases, leaving 5 bases of the junction unmatched. CDR1 and CDR2 from the germline V gene are WSHSY and SAAADI. Here the CDR3 reads CASSEHGQGNNEQFF. The CDR3, as DNA: TGCGCCAGCAGTGAGCATGGACAGGGAAACAATGAGCAGTTCTTC.

The V and J genes are TRBV6-5 and TRBJ2-5; 7 bases fit TRBD2. CDR1 is MNHEY and CDR2 is SVGAGI in the germline V gene. The CDR3 is 11 amino acids. The junction had 1 base not matched to a gene; V was cut back by 8 bases and J by 4 bases. The CDR3 reads CASGRAETQYF. CDR3 bases: TGTGCCAGCGGGAGGGCAGAGACCCAGTACTTC.

The chain is built from TRBV2 and TRBJ2-5; D not resolved. The J call is doubtful: the DNA matches TRBJ2-7 better. The germline CDR1 and CDR2 sequences are SNHLY and FYNNEI. There are 12 residues in the CDR3. The CDR3 loop reads CASSPWGYEQYF. The CDR3 DNA is TGTGCCAGCAGCCCATGGGGCTACGAGCAGTACTTC.

V is TRBV5-1 and J is TRBJ1-2; tentatively, D is TRBD1 (5 bases). V lost 0 bases, J lost 6 bases, and 9 bases lay in between. Germline V CDR1 and CDR2: SGHRS, YFSETQ. CDR3 size: 13 residues. Written as DNA, the CDR3 is TGCGCCAGCAGCTTGGACAGGCCAGATGGCTACACCTTC. It codes for CASSLDRPDGYTF.

The V and J genes are TRBV4-1 and TRBJ1-4; D remains unclear. The CDR3 sequence is 15 residues long. Trimming shortened V by 1 base and J by 2 bases, and 8 bases separated the two germline ends. CDR1 and CDR2 from the germline V gene are MGHRA and YSYEKL. CDR3: CASSQVGLTNEKLFF. CDR3 sequence (DNA): TGCGCCAGCAGCCAAGTGGGCCTTACTAATGAAAAACTGTTTTTT.

The J gene is TRBJ2-7, the V gene TRBV6-5; the D is unclear. The CDR3 has 15 amino acids. Per the germline V gene, CDR1 is MNHEY and CDR2 is SVGAGI. Trimming removed 2 bases at V and 3 bases at J, with 14 bases between. The CDR3 loop reads CASSYAESTFYEQYF. For the CDR3, the DNA is TGTGCCAGCAGTTACGCGGAGTCTACCTTCTACGAGCAGTACTTC.

Only one count was recorded for this clone. The chain carries TRBV7-9 and TRBJ2-7; no definite D call. Trimming removed 2 bases at V and 5 bases at J, with 4 bases between. This CDR3 is built from 11 residues. Germline V CDR1 and CDR2: SEHNR, FQNEAQ (reference sequence). CDR3 coding DNA: TGTGCCAGCAGCTTAATCAACGAGCAGTACTTC. It specifies CASSLINEQYF.

The V call is TRBV10-3, the J call TRBJ2-7; D is uncertain. The CDR3 is made up of 13 amino acids. V lost 4 bases, J lost 10 bases, and 17 bases lay in between. Germline CDR1 is ENHRY and CDR2 is SYGVKD. CDR3 amino acids: CAISATSRISQYF. The DNA of the CDR3 is TGTGCCATCAGTGCTACTTCTAGGATATCTCAGTACTTC.

The chain joins TRBV2 to TRBJ1-5; D is possibly TRBD1 (5 bases). V dropped 6 bases and J dropped 3 bases, with 9 bases sitting between them. CDR3 size: 13 residues. From germline, CDR1 is SNHLY and CDR2 FYNNEI. The CDR3 nucleotides are TGTGCCAGCAGGCAGGGTTCCAATCAGCCCCAGCATTTT. This encodes CASRQGSNQPQHF.

The CDR3 nucleotides are TGCGCCAGCAGCTCGGCGGGGAACGAGCAGTACTTC. It codes for CASSSAGNEQYF. This rearrangement joins TRBV5-1 to TRBJ2-7, with TRBD2 as a possible D gene (6 bases). Germline CDR1 reads SGHRS; CDR2 reads YFSETQ. V lost 3 bases and J 5 bases, leaving 9 bases between the germline ends. The CDR3 is 12 residues long.

The chain employs TRBV10-3 and TRBJ2-3, with TRBD2 identical over 12 bases. Trimming removed 6 bases from V and 5 bases from J; junction bases left unmatched: 6. This CDR3 spans 15 amino acids. From germline, CDR1 is ENHRY and CDR2 SYGVKD. CDR3 sequence reads: CAISKTSGSVDTQYF. Here the CDR3 DNA reads TGTGCCATCAGCAAGACTAGCGGGAGTGTAGATACGCAGTATTTT.

The genes are TRBV7-2 and TRBJ2-1; 8 bases fit TRBD2. Germline V gives CDR1 SGHTA, CDR2 FQGNSA. Trimming removed 5 bases from V and 6 bases from J; junction bases left unmatched: 12. The CDR3 is made up of 16 amino acids. The CDR3: CASSPLGLGSSNEQFF. DNA of the CDR3: TGTGCCAGCAGCCCACTGGGACTAGGTTCAAGCAATGAGCAGTTCTTC.

The rearrangement joins TRBV10-3 to TRBJ1-1, with TRBD1 matching over 7 bases. The V and J ends lost 8 bases and 6 bases, in that order; junction bases with no gene match: 9. CDR1 and CDR2 (germline): ENHRY, SYGVKD. CDR3 size: 13 residues. The CDR3 DNA follows: TGTGCCATCGTGGGGGACAGTTACGCTGAAGCTTTCTTT. This sequence encodes CAIVGDSYAEAFF.

The chain recombines TRBV28 with TRBJ2-7; no definite D call. The V gene lost 2 bases and the J gene lost 3 bases, with 5 bases spanning the gap. Germline CDR1 MDHEN, CDR2 SYDVKM. The CDR3 has 12 amino acids. In DNA form, the CDR3 reads TGTGCCAGCAGTTTAAGCGACTACGAGCAGTACTTC. This gives the protein CASSLSDYEQYF.

V gene TRBV2 combines with J gene TRBJ2-5; 10 nucleotides align to TRBD2. The J call is uncertain, as TRBJ2-7 better fits the DNA end. Germline V lookup: CDR1 SNHLY, CDR2 FYNNEI. CDR3 length: 14 residues. The CDR3 spells CASSGASGSSEQYF. The CDR3 DNA is TGTGCCAGCAGTGGGGCTAGCGGGAGTTCCGAGCAGTACTTC.

This clone was seen more than once but under ten times. The rearrangement links TRBV27 to TRBJ1-1, with TRBD1 matching 7 bases. Germline-derived CDR1 and CDR2 are MNHEY and SMNVEV (reference sequence). This CDR3 spans 13 amino acids. V gave up 6 bases and J gave up 3 bases; unmatched junction bases: 4. The CDR3 bases are TGTGCCAGCAGGACAGGGATGGACACTGAAGCTTTCTTT. It yields the protein CASRTGMDTEAFF.

V is TRBV5-6 and J is TRBJ2-7; D is perhaps TRBD1 (6 bases). The CDR3 contains 14 residues. The germline V gene has CDR1 SGHDT and CDR2 YYEEEE. Trimming took off 6 bases at V and 4 bases at J, with 17 bases between the two ends. This CDR3 reads CASTPGITGYEQYF. In nucleotides, the CDR3 is TGTGCCAGCACCCCTGGAATTACAGGGTACGAGCAGTACTTC. The whole variable domain, remainder taken from reference TRBV5-6 and TRBJ2-7, is DAGVTQSPTHLIKTRGQQVTLRCSPKSGHDTVSWYQQALGQGPQFIFQYYEEEERQRGNFPDRFSGHQFPNYSSELNVNALLLGDSALYLCASTPGITGYEQYFGPGTRLTVT.

This clone was seen a handful of times. The CDR3 coding sequence is TGTGCCATCACAGAGGATCTAGCGGGGGGGCAAGAGACCCAGTACTTC. Its translation: CAITEDLAGGQETQYF. The chain employs TRBV10-3 and TRBJ2-5; the match to TRBD2 covers 12 bases. Per the germline V gene, CDR1 is ENHRY and CDR2 is SYGVKD. The CDR3 runs to 16 residues. Trimming cost V 7 bases and J 2 bases; bases outside gene matches: 8.

The DNA for the CDR3 is TGTGCCAGCAGCCCAACAGGCGCGTCCTACAATGAGCAGTTCTTC. Translated, it gives CASSPTGASYNEQFF. The gene calls are TRBV6-5 and TRBJ2-1; D is perhaps TRBD1 (5 bases). V lost 6 bases, J lost 1 base, and 13 bases lay in between. This CDR3 comprises 15 residues. Germline V gene data show CDR1 as MNHEY and CDR2 as SVGAGI.

The rearrangement links TRBV5-1 to TRBJ2-1; 11 positions match TRBD2. CDR1 and CDR2 (germline): SGHRS, YFSETQ. Trimming took 0 bases from V and 5 from J; bases not matched to a gene: 10. This CDR3 has 18 amino acids. The CDR3 coding sequence is TGCGCCAGCAGCTTGGGGCATAAGACTAGCGGGATTAACAATGAGCAGTTCTTC. Residues: CASSLGHKTSGINNEQFF.

This chain links TRBV28 with TRBJ2-1, with 7 bases aligning to TRBD1. Germline loops: CDR1 MDHEN, CDR2 SYDVKM. V dropped 7 bases and J dropped 3; count of bases not matched to a gene: 6. The CDR3 has 14 amino acids. CDR3 nucleotide sequence: TGTGCCAGCACGACAGGGTTGGTCTACAATGAGCAGTTCTTC. Its protein is CASTTGLVYNEQFF.